This TCR beta chain was identified during a study of radiotherapy plus CTLA-4 blockade in lung cancer. Overall study: Across the patients, objective responses occurred in more than 15%, and disease control in 30% to 35%. Findings and limits, study-wide: Radiotherapy was combined with ipilimumab, and tumor-derived TCR clones then expanded in blood.

Lung cancer patients with chemo-refractory metastatic non-small-cell disease were given focal radiation plus CTLA-4 blockade with ipilimumab. Details on this clone: Its target is not known.

The germline CDR1 and CDR2 sequences are SGHAT and FQNNGV. The CDR3 is 16 residues long. Between the trimmed V and J ends, which lost 6 bases and 1 base, there was a span of 18 bases. Some clones are missing from TCRdb's copy, which holds only in-frame ones; the method was immunoSEQ multiplex PCR. Among tens of thousands of clones listed, roughly 80% were seen once. V and J are TRBV11-2 and TRBJ2-5; tentatively, D is TRBD1 (6 bases). Source: peripheral blood, taken from a patient treated with radiotherapy plus ipilimumab. This sequence originates from a human donor with non-small cell lung cancer that progressed on radiotherapy plus ipilimumab. CDR3 DNA: TGTGCCAGCAGTAGGCCAGGGCAGGGGACCCAAGAGACCCAGTACTTC. Its translation: CASSRPGQGTQETQYF.